The 21 T cell receptor beta chains in this list originate from one sample, sequenced in a study of blood T cell repertoires in COVID-19. This table comes from immunoSEQ multiplex PCR, and its TCRdb copy is limited to in-frame clones, with some not included. The sample shows 120,000 or so clones, approximately 80% of them seen only once. The specimen sequenced was peripheral blood. The receptor set was obtained from a man in his 70s with acute or convalescent COVID-19.

V gene TRBV6-5 combines with J gene TRBJ2-1, with 9 bases identical to TRBD1. With 8 bases clipped from V and 6 bases from J, the junction kept 8 bases outside the gene matches. This CDR3 comprises 14 residues. CDR1 is MNHEY, CDR2 SVGAGI, per germline. The CDR3 sequence is CASGWTGVGNEQFF. The DNA for the CDR3 is TGTGCCAGCGGGTGGACAGGGGTGGGCAATGAGCAGTTCTTC.

This clone is a singleton in its sample. The V and J genes are TRBV7-9 and TRBJ1-2; D perhaps matches TRBD1 (6 bases). The CDR3 runs 12 residues. Germline V gene sequence: CDR1 SEHNR, CDR2 FQNEAQ (reference sequence). The germline V and J ends were trimmed by 2 bases and 7 bases, with 8 bases remaining between them. In DNA, the CDR3 is TGTGCCAGCAGCTTACAGGGGCTTGGCTACACCTTC. It codes for CASSLQGLGYTF.

The rearrangement joins TRBV15 to TRBJ1-2; tentative D call: TRBD1 (5 bases). The length of the CDR3 is 15 residues. Germline V CDR1 and CDR2: LNHNV, YYDKDF (reference sequence). Between the trimmed V and J ends, which lost 8 bases and 1 base, there was a span of 17 bases. In DNA form, the CDR3 reads TGTGCCACCCAAGTAAGATCAGGGCTTAACTATGGCTACACCTTC. This sequence encodes CATQVRSGLNYGYTF.

The genes are TRBV6-1 and TRBJ1-6, with D tentatively TRBD1 (5 bases). The CDR3 extends over 15 amino acids. The V and J ends lost 2 bases and 7 bases respectively, with 12 bases between them. Germline V gene lookup returns CDR1 MNHNS and CDR2 SASEGT. CDR3 nucleotide sequence: TGTGCCAGCAGTGAAAGGACACCGGAGAATTCACCCCTCCACTTT. Translated: CASSERTPENSPLHF.

This chain joins TRBV10-3 and TRBJ2-3; the D gene is possibly TRBD1 (6 bases). The CDR3 is 17 amino acids. Trimming cost V 10 bases and J 6 bases, with 29 bases left between them. Germline V gene lookup returns CDR1 ENHRY and CDR2 SYGVKD. This CDR3 reads CASHPFPRDTPYDTQYF. DNA for the CDR3: TGTGCCAGCCACCCCTTCCCCCGGGACACGCCTTATGATACGCAGTATTTT.

This clone was observed a single time. V gene TRBV27 combines with J gene TRBJ2-7; 11 nucleotides match TRBD1. This CDR3 has 17 residues. Germline assignment: CDR1 MNHEY and CDR2 SMNVEV (reference sequence). The J segment lost 3 bases and the V segment lost 8 bases, leaving 15 bases of the junction unmatched. The CDR3 nucleotides are TGTGCCAGCCATCCGGACAGGGGGCGGGGAGGAGGCTACGAGCAGTACTTC. Translating gives CASHPDRGRGGGYEQYF.

The chain carries TRBV19 and TRBJ2-1, with TRBD1 matching 10 bases. Germline CDR1 reads LNHDA; CDR2 reads SQIVND (reference sequence). V gave up 4 bases and J gave up 5 bases; unmatched junction bases: 14. This CDR3 is built from 18 residues. CDR3: CASSTRQGAGLSNNEQFF. The CDR3 DNA follows: TGTGCCAGTAGTACGCGACAGGGGGCCGGCCTTAGTAACAATGAGCAGTTCTTC.

The V and J genes are TRBV6-2 or TRBV6-3 and TRBJ2-2; TRBD1 matches 9 bases. V was pared by 4 bases and J by 2 bases, with 2 bases of the junction left unmatched. The CDR3 sequence is 15 residues long. Germline CDR1 is MNHEY and CDR2 is SVGEGT. CDR3 DNA sequence: TGTGCCAGCAGTTCGGACAGGGGTAACACCGGGGAGCTGTTTTTT. Translating it yields CASSSDRGNTGELFF.

The chain combines TRBV6-6 with TRBJ1-1; D gene unclear. This CDR3 spans 13 amino acids. V was cut by 6 bases and J by 8 bases, with 16 bases left in between. Looked up from germline, CDR1 is MNHNY and CDR2 is SVGAGI (reference sequence). CDR3 amino acids: CASSTTPEREAFF. In DNA form, the CDR3 reads TGTGCCAGCAGCACAACCCCGGAGAGGGAAGCTTTCTTT.

The chain combines TRBV5-6 with TRBJ1-4, with TRBD1 matching 9 bases. CDR1 and CDR2 (germline): SGHDT, YYEEEE. This CDR3 has 14 residues. V shed 4 bases, J shed 7 bases, and the junction held 5 bases outside the gene matches. The CDR3 DNA sequence: TGTGCCAGCAGCACATGGGACAGGGCTGAAAAACTGTTTTTT. It codes for CASSTWDRAEKLFF.

The rearrangement uses TRBV19 and TRBJ2-2; possible D gene TRBD1, 6 bases. This CDR3 has 15 amino acids. The germline CDR1 and CDR2 sequences are LNHDA and SQIVND (reference sequence). Trimming removed 5 bases from V and 6 bases from J, with 16 bases in between. The CDR3 spells CASSAYTGSAGELFF. DNA for the CDR3: TGTGCCAGTAGTGCATACACAGGGAGCGCCGGGGAGCTGTTTTTT.

This rearrangement joins TRBV7-2 to TRBJ1-2; possibly TRBD1 for D (6 bases). CDR3 length: 15 residues. The germline CDR1 and CDR2 sequences are SGHTA and FQGNSA. Trimming cost V 4 bases and J 9 bases, with 21 bases left between them. This chain's CDR3 is CASSSSTLQGSSYTF. The DNA for the CDR3 is TGTGCCAGCAGCTCAAGCACCCTACAGGGCTCCAGCTACACCTTC.

Here the CDR3 DNA reads TGTGCCAGCTCGCCGGGACAGGGTCCATCCTACGAGCAGTACTTC. Amino acids: CASSPGQGPSYEQYF. The chain recombines TRBV18 with TRBJ2-7; 9 bases fit TRBD1. In germline, CDR1 is KGHSH, CDR2 LQKENI. The V and J ends lost 6 bases and 1 base, in that order; junction bases with no gene match: 7. This CDR3 spans 15 amino acids. The full variable domain, rest sourced from reference TRBV18 and TRBJ2-7, is NAGVMQNPRHLVRRRGQEARLRCSPMKGHSHVYWYRQLPEEGLKFMVYLQKENIIDESGMPKERFSAEFPKEGPSILRIQQVVRGDSAAYFCASSPGQGPSYEQYFGPGTRLTVT.

The rearrangement links TRBV11-2 to TRBJ2-3, with TRBD1 as a possible D gene (5 bases). CDR1 is SGHAT, CDR2 FQNNGV, per germline. The CDR3 spans 15 residues. V shed 1 base and J shed 9 bases, with 17 bases lying between them. The CDR3 loop reads CASSLVGQGTSTQYF. The CDR3 nucleotides read TGTGCCAGCAGCTTAGTGGGGCAGGGCACATCCACGCAGTATTTT. Complete variable domain (other parts from reference TRBV11-2 and TRBJ2-3): EAGVAQSPRYKIIEKRQSVAFWCNPISGHATLYWYQQILGQGPKLLIQFQNNGVVDDSQLPKDRFSAERLKGVDSTLKIQPAKLEDSAVYLCASSLVGQGTSTQYFGPGTRLTVL.

This chain links TRBV7-9 with TRBJ2-7; 10 bases align to TRBD1. CDR1 is SEHNR and CDR2 is FQNEAQ in the germline V gene (reference sequence). With 4 bases clipped from V and 4 bases from J, the junction kept 7 bases outside the gene matches. The CDR3 covers 15 residues. CDR3 in amino acids: CASSSRDRGGYEQYF. The CDR3 coding sequence is TGTGCCAGCAGCTCTCGGGACAGGGGTGGATACGAGCAGTACTTC.

The rearrangement joins TRBV5-4 to TRBJ2-1; D remains ambiguous. Trimming took off 0 bases at V and 8 bases at J, with 6 bases between the two ends. This CDR3 has 12 amino acids. Germline CDR1 SGHNT, CDR2 YYREEE (reference sequence). CDR3 region: CASSLDADEQFF. CDR3 sequence (DNA): TGTGCCAGCAGCTTGGACGCGGATGAGCAGTTCTTC.

The rearrangement uses TRBV27 and TRBJ2-3; a weak D match, TRBD1 (6 bases). Trimming took off 9 bases at V and 4 bases at J, with 11 bases between the two ends. The germline V gene has CDR1 MNHEY and CDR2 SMNVEV (reference sequence). CDR3 length: 12 residues. CDR3: CARDSGPDTQYF. CDR3 DNA sequence: TGTGCCAGGGACAGTGGCCCAGATACGCAGTATTTT.

In this sample, this clone turned up once. The CDR3: CASRLGGAGTGELFF. The CDR3 DNA is TGTGCCAGTAGGCTCGGGGGGGCCGGGACCGGGGAGCTGTTTTTT. The chain uses TRBV19 and TRBJ2-2; TRBD2 matches at 8 bases. J gave up 5 bases and V 6 bases, and 8 bases lay outside the gene matches. The CDR3 is made up of 15 amino acids. In germline, CDR1 is LNHDA, CDR2 SQIVND (reference sequence).

The chain couples TRBV7-3 to TRBJ1-1, with 9 bases fitting TRBD1. This CDR3 spans 15 amino acids. With 5 bases clipped from V and 4 bases from J, the junction kept 8 bases outside the gene matches. Germline V CDR1 and CDR2: SGHTA, FQGTGA. CDR3 nucleotides: TGTGCCAGCAGCGAAACAGGGGGCACCGGCACTGAAGCTTTCTTT. Residues: CASSETGGTGTEAFF.

This clone was detected a few times. The chain carries TRBV4-2 and TRBJ1-1, with D uncertain. Germline V gene sequence: CDR1 LGHNA, CDR2 YNFKEQ. Trimming removed 1 base at V and 10 bases at J, with 13 bases between. The CDR3 has 13 amino acids. The CDR3 region has the DNA TGTGCCAGCAGCCAAGTTGAGGGAGTTGGAGCTTTCTTT. This encodes CASSQVEGVGAFF.

The rearrangement uses TRBV4-1 and TRBJ1-4; D remains unclear. The CDR3 consists of 15 residues. Trimming removed 0 bases from V and 7 bases from J, with 12 bases in between. Germline CDR1 and CDR2: MGHRA and YSYEKL. CDR3 in amino acids: CASSQDLRVAEKLFF. The CDR3 DNA reads as TGCGCCAGCAGCCAAGATTTGAGAGTTGCTGAAAAACTGTTTTTT.